This TCR beta chain was captured in a study of shared clonotypes between healthy human individuals. Across the whole study: Sampling drew on donors who were a couple of women and three men aged 18 to 49.

Findings and caveats of the study: When compared with the clonotypes that were shared by all four sorted-subset donors, the non-shared clonotypes turned out to have lower generation probabilities. Depth was large, yet rarefaction showed that sorted-subset sequencing was incomplete.

With respect to this clone: Antigen: not known. Other DNA sequences in the same sample also yield this CDR3.

In the naive CD8 group, cells lacked CD45RO and were positively selected for CCR7, so terminally differentiated effector memory CD45RA+ cells were left out. V was clipped by 3 bases and J by 4 bases, with 7 bases between them. This CDR3 contains 12 residues. Germline assignment: CDR1 MGHRA and CDR2 YSYEKL. Deep was the level used in running the assay. Using immunoSEQ multiplex PCR, the repertoire was profiled, and TCRdb retains in-frame clones only, with some absent. Here the sample spans under 2,000,000 clones, approximately 95% being singletons. The sequencing input was naive CD8+ T cells sorted from blood. The J gene is TRBJ2-7, the V gene TRBV4-1, with D possibly TRBD1 on 5 matching bases. The clonotype comes from a man aged 18 to 29 in good health. The CDR3 protein is CASSHTGYEQYF. CDR3 in DNA: TGCGCCAGCAGCCATACAGGATACGAGCAGTACTTC.